This T cell receptor beta chain came from a study of blood T cell repertoires in COVID-19. Study as a whole: From T cells, B-cell-depleted T cells, or PBMCs came the material, which was cDNA or gDNA.

This CDR3 spans 13 amino acids. V lost 6 bases and J 0 bases, leaving 9 bases between the germline ends. CDR1 is MDHEN and CDR2 is SYDVKM in the germline V gene. Only in-frame clones appear in the TCRdb table, and some are missing; sequencing was by immunoSEQ multiplex PCR. The sample lists more than 150,000 clones, around 75% seen once, with around 14% in the top ten. The source material was peripheral blood. The V call is TRBV28, the J call TRBJ2-7; tentatively, D is TRBD2 (5 bases). The TCR originated in a woman older than 75 with acute or convalescent COVID-19. The CDR3 sequence is CASSRTVSYEQYF. DNA of the CDR3: TGTGCCAGCAGCCGGACTGTCTCCTACGAGCAGTACTTC.